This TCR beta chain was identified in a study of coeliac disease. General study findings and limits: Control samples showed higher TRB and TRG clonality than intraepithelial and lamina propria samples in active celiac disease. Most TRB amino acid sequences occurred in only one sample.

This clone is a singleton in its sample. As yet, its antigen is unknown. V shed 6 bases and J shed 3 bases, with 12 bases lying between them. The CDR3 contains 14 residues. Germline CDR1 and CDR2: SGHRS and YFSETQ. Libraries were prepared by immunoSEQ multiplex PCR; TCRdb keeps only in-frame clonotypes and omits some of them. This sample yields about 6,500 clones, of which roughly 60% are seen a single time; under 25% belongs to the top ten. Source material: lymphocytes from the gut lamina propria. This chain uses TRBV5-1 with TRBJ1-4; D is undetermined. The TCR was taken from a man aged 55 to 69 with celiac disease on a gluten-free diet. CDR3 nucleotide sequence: TGCGCCAGCACCCCGGGGAATGCTAATGAAAAACTGTTTTTT. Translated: CASTPGNANEKLFF.